What follows describes a single T cell receptor (beta chain). This sample was taken from a study of blood T cell repertoires in COVID-19. Overall study: T cells, B-cell-depleted T cells, or PBMCs provided the cDNA or gDNA that served as material.

This CDR3 is 15 amino acids long. V was pared by 3 bases and J by 5 bases, with 4 bases of the junction left unmatched. Per germline, CDR1 LNHDA and CDR2 SQIVND (reference sequence). In the original processing: Estimation of nucleated cell counts was performed using reference gene primer amplification. The repertoire was sequenced with immunoSEQ multiplex PCR; TCRdb's copy has only in-frame clones and lacks some. V, J and clone size are those of that table, while D and trimming were read from the DNA. The table includes 20,000 to 30,000 clones, over 90% detected once. The sequenced sample consisted of peripheral blood. The chain carries TRBV19 and TRBJ1-5, with 10 bases that match TRBD1. The sequence was obtained from a human donor in a cohort sampled during active COVID-19. The CDR3: CASSMGGQGHQPQHF. The CDR3 DNA sequence: TGTGCCAGTAGTATGGGGGGACAGGGGCATCAGCCCCAGCATTTT.